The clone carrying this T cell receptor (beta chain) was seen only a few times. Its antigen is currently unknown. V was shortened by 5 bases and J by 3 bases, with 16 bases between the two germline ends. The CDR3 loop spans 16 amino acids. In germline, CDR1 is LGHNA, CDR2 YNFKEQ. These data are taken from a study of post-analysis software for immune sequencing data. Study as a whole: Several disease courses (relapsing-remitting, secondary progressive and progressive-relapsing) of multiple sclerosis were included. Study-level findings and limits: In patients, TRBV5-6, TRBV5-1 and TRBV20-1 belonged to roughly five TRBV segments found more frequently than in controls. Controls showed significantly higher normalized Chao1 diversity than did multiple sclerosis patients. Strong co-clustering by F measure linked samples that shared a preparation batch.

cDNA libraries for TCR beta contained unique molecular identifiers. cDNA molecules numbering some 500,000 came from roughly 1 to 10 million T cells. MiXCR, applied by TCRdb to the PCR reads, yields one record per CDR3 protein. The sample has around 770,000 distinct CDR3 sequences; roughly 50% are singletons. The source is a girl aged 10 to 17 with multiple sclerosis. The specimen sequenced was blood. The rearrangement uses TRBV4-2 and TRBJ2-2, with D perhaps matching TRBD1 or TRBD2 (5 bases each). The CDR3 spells CASSGTGTPDTGELFF. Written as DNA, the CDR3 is TGTGCCAGCAGCGGGACCGGGACCCCCGACACCGGGGAGCTGTTTTTT.